Below are 12 T cell receptor beta chains sequenced from a single sample in a study of blood T cell repertoires in COVID-19. Produced via immunoSEQ multiplex PCR; TCRdb's table is partial and in-frame only. The table records about 190,000 clones, around nine tenths of them present only once. Sequencing was performed on peripheral blood. The receptors here all came from a man in his fifties with acute or convalescent COVID-19.

The CDR3 spells CAWRTGTNTEAFF. The CDR3 DNA is TGTGCCTGGAGGACCGGGACAAACACTGAAGCTTTCTTT. The gene calls are TRBV30 and TRBJ1-1; D is possibly TRBD1 (6 bases). The V gene's germline CDR1 is GTSNPN and CDR2 SVGIG (reference sequence). V gave up 3 bases and J gave up 2 bases, with 10 bases separating them. CDR3 length: 13 residues.

This clone was observed a single time. The V call is TRBV9, the J call TRBJ2-5, with 13 bases aligning to TRBD2. With 2 bases clipped from V and 3 bases from J, the junction kept 4 bases outside the gene matches. This CDR3 has 16 amino acids. Looked up from germline, CDR1 is SGDLS and CDR2 is YYNGEE. This CDR3 is CASSVRLAGGEETQYF. The CDR3 nucleotides are TGTGCCAGCAGCGTTCGACTAGCGGGGGGTGAAGAGACCCAGTACTTC.

The chain uses TRBV4-3 and TRBJ2-3, with 11 bases fitting TRBD2. Germline CDR1 is LGHNA and CDR2 is YSLEER. Trimming took 6 bases from V and 6 from J; bases not matched to a gene: 5. The CDR3 has 14 residues. This CDR3 reads CASSRSGGADTQYF. In DNA form, the CDR3 reads TGCGCCAGCAGTCGTAGCGGGGGGGCGGATACGCAGTATTTT.

This clone has a single count. This sequence joins TRBV9 and TRBJ2-1; maybe TRBD2 (5 bases). CDR1 and CDR2 (germline): SGDLS, YYNGEE. CDR3 length: 12 residues. Trimming cost V 0 bases and J 10 bases, with 8 bases left between them. In DNA, the CDR3 is TGTGCCAGCAGCGTAGGTACGGGGGAGCAGTTCTTC. This translates into CASSVGTGEQFF.

This chain connects TRBV28 to TRBJ1-4, with no clear D. V was clipped by 5 bases and J by 3 bases, with 10 bases between them. Germline V gene sequence: CDR1 MDHEN, CDR2 SYDVKM. This CDR3 has 14 amino acids. CDR3 region: CASSPEVPNEKLFF. Here the CDR3 DNA reads TGTGCCAGCAGTCCCGAGGTCCCTAATGAAAAACTGTTTTTT.

The DNA of the CDR3 is TGTGCCAGCAGCTTATTCATAGGCCTCCAGCGGGAGGTAGATACGCAGTATTTT. It translates to CASSLFIGLQREVDTQYF. This chain connects TRBV7-8 to TRBJ2-3, with TRBD2 matching over 9 bases. Trimming cost V 2 bases and J 5 bases; bases outside gene matches: 14. This CDR3 has 18 amino acids. Germline values: CDR1 SGHVS, CDR2 FQNEAQ. The entire variable domain, with the rest obtained from reference TRBV7-8 and TRBJ2-3, is as follows: GAGVSQSPRYKVAKRGQDVALRCDPISGHVSLFWYQQALGQGPEFLTYFQNEAQLDKSGLPSDRFFAERPEGSVSTLKIQRTQQEDSAVYLCASSLFIGLQREVDTQYFGPGTRLTVL.

This chain connects TRBV7-2 to TRBJ2-3; D gene ambiguous. CDR1 is SGHTA, CDR2 FQGNSA, per germline. The CDR3 sequence is 14 residues long. The ends were cut back, 0 bases at V and 4 bases at J, with 8 bases in the middle. The CDR3 sequence: CASSLALEADTQYF. CDR3 sequence (DNA): TGTGCCAGCAGCTTAGCTCTCGAGGCAGATACGCAGTATTTT. Looking up the rest from reference TRBV7-2 and TRBJ2-3 gives the full variable domain: GAGVSQSPSNKVTEKGKDVELRCDPISGHTALYWYRQSLGQGLEFLIYFQGNSAPDKSGLPSDRFSAERTGGSVSTLTIQRTQQEDSAVYLCASSLALEADTQYFGPGTRLTVL.

This chain uses TRBV6-2 or TRBV6-3 with TRBJ1-5; D gene ambiguous. Looked up from germline, CDR1 is MNHEY and CDR2 is SVGEGT. V lost 0 bases and J lost 0, with 12 bases in between. The length of the CDR3 is 17 residues. The CDR3 region has the DNA TGTGCCAGCAGTTACTCGATTCTACGTTATAGCAATCAGCCCCAGCATTTT. This translates into CASSYSILRYSNQPQHF.

This chain connects TRBV29-1 to TRBJ1-2; D is undetermined. Germline V gene data show CDR1 as SQVTM and CDR2 as ANQGSEA. The CDR3 is 12 amino acids. V lost 7 bases to trimming and J lost 4 bases, with 13 bases between them. The CDR3: CSAQWSLYGYTF. CDR3 nucleotide sequence: TGCAGCGCACAATGGTCCCTCTATGGCTACACCTTC.

The chain is built from TRBV3-1 (or the pseudogene TRBV3-2) and TRBJ2-5; 8 nucleotides agree with TRBD2. The CDR3 sequence is 15 residues long. V gave up 5 bases and J gave up 1 base; unmatched junction bases: 6. Germline V CDR1 and CDR2: LGHDT, YNNKEL (reference sequence). CDR3 residues: CASSGSGNIQETQYF. The DNA for the CDR3 is TGTGCCAGCAGCGGTAGCGGGAACATCCAAGAGACCCAGTACTTC.

The chain has TRBV27 and TRBJ2-7; perhaps TRBD1 as D (6 bases). The ends were cut back, 3 bases at V and 8 bases at J, with 8 bases in the middle. This CDR3 spans 11 amino acids. Germline lookup yields CDR1 MNHEY and CDR2 SMNVEV (reference sequence). The CDR3 spells CASSLGAKQYF. The CDR3 nucleotides read TGTGCCAGCAGTTTGGGGGCTAAGCAGTACTTC.

This clone was seen just once. V gene TRBV5-1 combines with J gene TRBJ2-6; D is ambiguous. Germline loops: CDR1 SGHRS, CDR2 YFSETQ. V shed 6 bases and J shed 3 bases, with 13 bases lying between them. The CDR3 spans 15 residues. The CDR3 protein is CASNTPVVGANVLTF. CDR3 sequence (DNA): TGCGCCAGCAATACTCCCGTGGTTGGGGCCAACGTCCTGACTTTC.